These 27 T cell receptor beta chains came from one sample sequenced in a study of T cells after yellow fever vaccination. TCRdb redid the calling of the 5' RACE reads with MiXCR, one entry per CDR3 protein. Here the sample spans about 120,000 distinct CDR3 sequences, about 7.2% being singletons. Sequenced here: CD4+ T cells sorted from PBMCs, sampled roughly 45 days after the first yellow fever vaccination. These receptors were collected from a man between 18 and 35 years old who received the YFV17D yellow fever vaccine.

This clonotype has ten or more counts. J is TRBJ1-2 and V is TRBV20-1; TRBD1 might be the D (5 bases). V was trimmed by 4 bases and J by 4 bases, leaving 10 bases between them. CDR1 and CDR2 (germline): DFQATT, SNEGSKA (reference sequence). CDR3 length: 12 residues. The CDR3 coding sequence is TGCAGTGCTACAGGGCCTATCTATGGCTACACCTTC. The encoded protein is CSATGPIYGYTF.

In DNA form, the CDR3 reads TGCAGCGTCGCCCGGACAGGGACAGATACGCAGTATTTT. It specifies CSVARTGTDTQYF. The chain employs TRBV29-1 and TRBJ2-3, with 8 bases matching TRBD1. Losses at the gene ends were 6 bases for V and 3 bases for J; bases not matched to a gene: 5. The CDR3 runs 13 residues. The germline gives CDR1 SQVTM, CDR2 ANQGSEA.

At least ten counts were recorded for this clonotype. The chain employs TRBV5-1 and TRBJ1-2; unclear D gene. The CDR3 is 13 residues long. Germline CDR1 SGHRS, CDR2 YFSETQ. The V end was cut by 1 base, the J end by 5 bases, with 9 bases between. CDR3 amino acids: CASSLNTGYGYTF. As DNA, the CDR3 is TGCGCCAGCAGCTTGAATACGGGGTATGGCTACACCTTC. Together with reference TRBV5-1 and TRBJ1-2, the CDR3 gives the full variable domain: KAGVTQTPRYLIKTRGQQVTLSCSPISGHRSVSWYQQTPGQGLQFLFEYFSETQRNKGNFPGRFSGRQFSNSRSEMNVSTLELGDSALYLCASSLNTGYGYTFGSGTRLTVV.

This clonotype was detected many times. The gene calls are TRBV5-1 and TRBJ2-3; a possible D gene is TRBD2 (6 bases). V dropped 2 bases and J dropped 0 bases, with 7 bases sitting between them. The CDR3 runs to 14 residues. The germline CDR1 and CDR2 sequences are SGHRS and YFSETQ. The CDR3 reads CASSLLASTDTQYF. The CDR3 DNA reads TGCGCCAGCAGCTTACTAGCTAGCACAGATACGCAGTATTTT.

This clonotype was recorded at least ten times. The V gene is TRBV12-3 or TRBV12-4, the J gene TRBJ2-5, with D unclear. The CDR3 spans 12 residues. Trimming cost V 6 bases and J 4 bases, with 9 bases left between them. The DNA for the CDR3 is TGTGCCAGCAGCCCGGTCAGAGAGACCCAGTACTTC. This translates into CASSPVRETQYF.

This clonotype was counted many times. V and J are TRBV7-9 and TRBJ2-1; unclear D gene. The germline gives CDR1 SEHNR, CDR2 FQNEAQ (reference sequence). CDR3 size: 12 residues. Between the trimmed V and J ends, which lost 5 bases and 9 bases, there was a span of 11 bases. The CDR3 DNA reads TGTGCCAGCAGCACGCAACCGGTTGAGCAGTTCTTC. Amino acid sequence: CASSTQPVEQFF.

Of note for this clonotype: Just one base apart from a much larger clone, this may be a read error. The chain couples TRBV7-8 to TRBJ2-1, with TRBD1 identical over 7 bases. Unmatched junction bases numbered 9, after V lost 7 bases and J lost 12 bases. Germline V gene lookup returns CDR1 SGHVS and CDR2 FQNEAQ. The CDR3 sequence is 12 residues long. DNA for the CDR3: TGTGCCAGCAACTTCGGCAGGGGGTTGCAGTTCTTC. This gives the protein CASNFGRGLQFF.

This clonotype was found a few times. V gene TRBV2 combines with J gene TRBJ2-3; D is uncertain. CDR1 and CDR2 from the germline V gene are SNHLY and FYNNEI. With 5 bases removed from V and 6 bases from J, the gap between germline ends came to 12 bases. The CDR3 totals 13 residues. The CDR3 here is CASSPNVVDTQYF. In DNA form, the CDR3 reads TGTGCCAGCAGTCCAAACGTAGTGGATACGCAGTATTTT.

This clonotype was recorded at least ten times. The chain carries TRBV20-1 and TRBJ2-5; D is perhaps TRBD1 or TRBD2 (6 bases each). The V gene lost 4 bases and the J gene lost 5 bases, with 14 bases spanning the gap. This CDR3 spans 13 amino acids. Germline assignment: CDR1 DFQATT and CDR2 SNEGSKA (reference sequence). CDR3 coding DNA: TGCAGTGCTATTGAACGGGGGCCGGAGACCCAGTACTTC. As protein: CSAIERGPETQYF.

This clonotype has a count of ten or more. This chain joins TRBV9 and TRBJ2-7; possible D gene TRBD1, 6 bases. This CDR3 is 15 amino acids long. Looked up from germline, CDR1 is SGDLS and CDR2 is YYNGEE. The V and J ends lost 0 bases and 6 bases respectively, with 16 bases between them. The CDR3, as DNA: TGTGCCAGCAGCGTAGTTGAGCAGGGGTGGAGCGAGCAGTACTTC. Its translation is CASSVVEQGWSEQYF.

The rearrangement links TRBV6-5 to TRBJ2-7; TRBD1 agrees at 7 bases. The CDR3 extends over 14 amino acids. The germline CDR1 and CDR2 sequences are MNHEY and SVGAGI. The ends lost 4 bases at V and 4 bases at J; junction bases unmatched: 7. The CDR3 is CASSSTDRQYEQYF. CDR3 DNA sequence: TGTGCCAGCAGTTCTACGGACAGGCAATACGAGCAGTACTTC.

This clonotype was observed at least ten times. J is TRBJ2-3 and V is TRBV29-1, with 11 bases identical to TRBD2. Trimming removed 7 bases from V and 3 bases from J; junction bases left unmatched: 18. Germline CDR1 reads SQVTM; CDR2 reads ANQGSEA. CDR3 length: 18 residues. Here the CDR3 reads CSGSWGLAEGKGTDTQYF. DNA for the CDR3: TGCAGCGGGTCTTGGGGACTAGCGGAAGGGAAGGGAACAGATACGCAGTATTTT.

This clonotype was recorded many times. The rearrangement links TRBV11-2 to TRBJ2-3; D possibly corresponds to TRBD2 (5 bases). V lost 3 bases and J lost 0, with 13 bases in between. This CDR3 region has 16 residues. Germline-derived CDR1 and CDR2 are SGHAT and FQNNGV. CDR3 region: CASSLYPRTSTDTQYF. CDR3 coding DNA: TGTGCCAGCAGCTTGTACCCGAGGACTAGCACAGATACGCAGTATTTT.

This clonotype has ten or more counts. J is TRBJ1-6 and V is TRBV7-2; the match to TRBD1 covers 11 bases. The CDR3 is 16 residues long. The junction had 8 bases not matched to a gene; V was cut back by 5 bases and J by 8 bases. Germline values: CDR1 SGHTA, CDR2 FQGNSA. In DNA form, the CDR3 reads TGTGCCAGCAGCCGTCCCGAGGGACAGGGGGATTCACCCCTCCACTTT. Residues: CASSRPEGQGDSPLHF.

In this sample, this clonotype turned up many times. The chain is built from TRBV10-3 and TRBJ1-5; no clear D. Trimming removed 10 bases at V and 2 bases at J, with 15 bases between. The CDR3 sequence is 14 residues long. CDR1 is ENHRY and CDR2 is SYGVKD in the germline V gene. CDR3: CATEAERGNQPQHF. DNA for the CDR3: TGTGCCACCGAGGCGGAGAGAGGCAATCAGCCCCAGCATTTT.

A note on this clonotype: A read error may explain this, as a much larger clone is one base away. V is TRBV15 and J is TRBJ1-3; D gene uncertain. V was clipped by 4 bases and J by 1 base, with 11 bases between them. This CDR3 has 15 amino acids. CDR1 is LNHNV, CDR2 YYDKDF, per germline (reference sequence). The CDR3 nucleotides read TGTGCCACCAGCACTAGGTGGGGATCTGGAAACACCATATATTTT. Translated, it gives CATSTRWGSGNTIYF. The complete variable domain, with remaining parts taken from reference TRBV15 and TRBJ1-3, reads DAMVIQNPRYQVTQFGKPVTLSCSQTLNHNVMYWYQQKSSQAPKLLFHYYDKDFNNEADTPDNFQSRRPNTSFCFLDIRSPGLGDTAMYLCATSTRWGSGNTIYFGEGSWLTVV.

This clonotype was observed at least ten times. This chain uses TRBV7-2 with TRBJ2-3; weak D call: TRBD2 (5 bases). Trimming pared 5 bases from V and 3 bases from J, leaving 9 bases between. Per germline, CDR1 SGHTA and CDR2 FQGNSA. The CDR3 runs to 13 residues. CDR3 in DNA: TGTGCCAGCAGCCGGGATTGGACAGATACGCAGTATTTT. As protein: CASSRDWTDTQYF.

This clonotype was seen ten or more times. This chain links TRBV7-2 with TRBJ2-2; D possibly corresponds to TRBD1 (5 bases). V was pared by 3 bases and J by 4 bases, with 12 bases between. The CDR3 is 15 residues long. The germline gives CDR1 SGHTA, CDR2 FQGNSA. The DNA for the CDR3 is TGTGCCAGCAGCTTGACCCTCAGGGCCACCGGGGAGCTGTTTTTT. It is translated as CASSLTLRATGELFF.

This clonotype was seen repeatedly, ten times or more. The chain has TRBV9 and TRBJ2-5; D perhaps matches TRBD2 (5 bases). The germline V gene has CDR1 SGDLS and CDR2 YYNGEE. Trimming cost V 4 bases and J 5 bases, with 15 bases left between them. CDR3 length: 14 amino acids. Here the CDR3 DNA reads TGTGCCAGCAGCCCCCGCGGGCCCAGCGAGACCCAGTACTTC. Translation: CASSPRGPSETQYF.

This clonotype was observed a handful of times. This sequence joins TRBV7-2 and TRBJ2-2, with unresolved D. Germline V gene data show CDR1 as SGHTA and CDR2 as FQGNSA. V was cut by 3 bases and J by 4 bases, with 3 bases left in between. The CDR3 loop spans 12 amino acids. This chain's CDR3 is CASSFLTGELFF. CDR3 DNA sequence: TGTGCCAGCAGCTTTCTCACCGGGGAGCTGTTTTTT. The full variable domain, completed using reference TRBV7-2 and TRBJ2-2, is GAGVSQSPSNKVTEKGKDVELRCDPISGHTALYWYRQSLGQGLEFLIYFQGNSAPDKSGLPSDRFSAERTGGSVSTLTIQRTQQEDSAVYLCASSFLTGELFFGEGSRLTVL.

Ten or more counts support this clonotype. The rearrangement links TRBV6-5 to TRBJ1-2, with D possibly being TRBD1 (5 bases). This CDR3 comprises 15 residues. The V end lost 6 bases, the J end lost 1 base, and 15 bases lay between the germline ends. Germline V gene lookup returns CDR1 MNHEY and CDR2 SVGAGI. DNA for the CDR3: TGTGCCAGCAGGATACCGACGGGGGTTAACTATGGCTACACCTTC. Encoded protein: CASRIPTGVNYGYTF.

In regard to this clonotype: Since a much larger clone is just one base distant, this may be a read error. The chain carries TRBV12-3 or TRBV12-4 and TRBJ2-3; D possibly corresponds to TRBD2 (5 bases). The CDR3 contains 13 residues. CDR3: CASSPDERDMQYF. The CDR3 nucleotides are TGTGCCAGCAGCCCCGACGAGAGGGATATGCAGTATTTT.

The V gene is TRBV3-1, the J gene TRBJ2-7, with D possibly matching TRBD2 (5 bases). V was clipped by 11 bases and J by 1 base, with 21 bases between them. Germline V gene lookup returns CDR1 LGHDT and CDR2 YNNKEL (reference sequence). The CDR3 extends over 15 amino acids. CDR3 DNA: TGTGCCTCCACCCAAGATGGGAGCAGTTCCTACGAGCAGTACTTC. As protein: CASTQDGSSSYEQYF.

This clonotype has a handful of counts. The rearrangement joins TRBV5-6 to TRBJ1-1; D unresolved. This CDR3 is built from 14 residues. Germline loops: CDR1 SGHDT, CDR2 YYEEEE. Trimming pared 1 base from V and 0 bases from J, leaving 7 bases between. The CDR3 DNA reads as TGTGCCAGCAGCTTGTTTACCCTGAACACTGAAGCTTTCTTT. Protein product: CASSLFTLNTEAFF.

Sample share makes this clonotype medium-sized. The chain uses TRBV7-9 and TRBJ2-1, with D possibly being TRBD2 (6 bases). Trimming took 2 bases from V and 8 from J, leaving 7 bases between them. The CDR3 runs to 12 residues. Germline V lookup: CDR1 SEHNR, CDR2 FQNEAQ (reference sequence). The CDR3 DNA reads as TGTGCCAGCAGCTTAACGGGGGATGAGCAGTTCTTC. Protein product: CASSLTGDEQFF.

The chain combines TRBV5-6 with TRBJ1-2, with TRBD1 matching 8 bases. CDR3 length equals 14 residues. Germline V lookup: CDR1 SGHDT, CDR2 YYEEEE. V gave up 5 bases and J gave up 9 bases; unmatched junction bases: 12. The CDR3 region is CASSSGDRGRRYTF. CDR3 bases: TGTGCCAGCAGTTCGGGCGACAGGGGACGGCGCTACACCTTC.

This clonotype was seen a handful of times. The V gene is TRBV7-2, the J gene TRBJ1-1, with D uncertain. Germline V lookup: CDR1 SGHTA, CDR2 FQGNSA. The V and J ends lost 1 base and 4 bases respectively, with 13 bases between them. This CDR3 spans 15 amino acids. The CDR3 sequence is CASSLDPGSRTEAFF. In DNA form, the CDR3 reads TGTGCCAGCAGCTTAGACCCGGGGTCGCGCACTGAAGCTTTCTTT.